Listed below are T cell receptor beta chains from one sample, sequenced in a study of T-cell reconstitution after alpha-beta-depleted transplantation in children. TCRdb called the PCR reads again in MiXCR, with one record for every CDR3 protein. Of hundreds of thousands of distinct CDR3 sequences detected, roughly 15% appear once; the ten largest clones hold around 28%. The sample in question was PBMCs, mostly from graft donor cells, obtained 360 days after TCRalphabeta/CD19-depleted stem cell transplant. The receptors originated from a boy under three years old who had a stem cell transplant for Wiskott-Aldrich syndrome, so the T cells may come from the graft donor. Both conserved end residues are trimmed from each CDR3. D genes are given only for firm matches.

>TRBJ2-5|TRBV4-1|.
ASSHVRTETQY
>TRBJ2-1|TRBV24-1|TRBD2
ATSAWEGRNEQF
>TRBJ1-5|TRBV7-2|.
ASSLNGAQPQH
>TRBJ2-5|TRBV29-1|.
SVGTHREETQY
>TRBJ2-5|TRBV20-1|.
SALTGETQY
>TRBJ2-1|TRBV7-9|.
ASSFPQRNEQF
>TRBJ2-1|TRBV24-1|.
ATRQGYNEQF
>TRBJ2-7|TRBV18|.
ASSGVNAYEQY
>TRBJ2-2|TRBV12-3/TRBV12-4|.
ASSVGLGLGELF
>TRBJ1-5|TRBV4-2|.
ASSLWGGLSPGGSNQPQH
>TRBJ2-7|TRBV5-5|.
ASSLGSGGSYEQY
>TRBJ2-7|TRBV30|.
AWSVWGSSYEQY
>TRBJ2-2|TRBV6-1|.
ASKRHLDTGELF
>TRBJ2-5|TRBV7-2|TRBD2
ASSFVGLADETQY
>TRBJ2-1|TRBV6-5|.
ASSYPGTAEKF
>TRBJ1-2|TRBV5-1|.
ASSLESRGGYGYT
>TRBJ2-3|TRBV12-3/TRBV12-4|TRBD2
ASSPRLAIDTQY
>TRBJ2-5|TRBV5-1|.
ASSTRGISQETQY
>TRBJ2-7|TRBV15|.
ATSRDAAGRRYEQY
>TRBJ1-2|TRBV9|.
ASSAGGTLNYGYT
>TRBJ2-1|TRBV11-2|.
ASSPQPGAGEQF
>TRBJ2-1|TRBV7-3|TRBD2
ASSLRNWSGTSGPRTSYNEQF
>TRBJ2-5|TRBV7-2|.
ASSLKLGYQETQY
>TRBJ2-7|TRBV13|.
ASSLGSAGSSYEQY
>TRBJ2-5|TRBV9|.
ASSVGRGQETQY
>TRBJ2-1|TRBV4-1|TRBD2
ASSLTAGGPGNEQF
>TRBJ2-3|TRBV6-1|.
ASSPPGSDTQY
>TRBJ2-7|TRBV2|TRBD2
ASSEEGLADYEQY
>TRBJ2-7|TRBV21-1|.
ASIRDPLPGSDRSFGYEQY
>TRBJ2-1|TRBV7-2|.
ASSLSFLGQF
>TRBJ2-7|TRBV29-1|.
SAGNSYEQY
>TRBJ2-5|TRBV5-6|.
ASSLGRFETQY
>TRBJ1-6|TRBV20-1|TRBD1
SARGTGDNSPLH
>TRBJ2-7|TRBV29-1|.
SVSGTTSYEQY
>TRBJ2-3|TRBV6-1|.
ASSPYRAADTQY
>TRBJ2-7|TRBV10-3|TRBD1
AISPGTGAKEQY
>TRBJ2-1|TRBV20-1|.
SARSAGPASYNEQF
>TRBJ2-7|TRBV5-1|.
ASSLWPAEVGEQY
>TRBJ1-5|TRBV18|.
ASSNREDQPQH
>TRBJ2-3|TRBV6-5|.
ASSYSLSGFGTDTQY
>TRBJ1-6|TRBV3-1|TRBD1
ASSRQGFDSPLH
>TRBJ2-1|TRBV12-3/TRBV12-4|TRBD2
ASSFRLAGPYNEQF
>TRBJ2-1|TRBV12-3/TRBV12-4|.
ASSPQGGTAYNEQF
>TRBJ1-1|TRBV11-1|.
ASSPRTGITEAF
>TRBJ2-1|TRBV18|TRBD2
ASSPGLAGRRSYNEQF
>TRBJ2-2|TRBV18|.
ASSPLRGNTGELF
>TRBJ1-4|TRBV11-1|.
ASSRGRTNEKLF
>TRBJ1-2|TRBV7-8|.
ASSSPLTGPKGNYGYT
>TRBJ2-7|TRBV6-1|.
ASSPQDFYYEQY
>TRBJ1-5|TRBV12-3/TRBV12-4|TRBD1
ASRPRGTGVLQPQH
>TRBJ2-5|TRBV2|.
ASSDRFQETQY
>TRBJ2-1|TRBV4-3|TRBD2
ASSPSGGGSYNEQF
>TRBJ2-3|TRBV12-3/TRBV12-4|TRBD2
ASIKREGGDTDTQY
>TRBJ2-7|TRBV7-9|.
ASSSRYAYEQY
>TRBJ2-7|TRBV10-3|.
AISDGGSGCY
>TRBJ2-2|TRBV10-3|.
AISESGRPNTGELF
>TRBJ2-1|TRBV6-1|TRBD1
ASSWDRAYEQF
>TRBJ2-1|TRBV11-2|TRBD2
ASSHRLAGGRNEQF
>TRBJ2-7|TRBV7-2|TRBD2
ASSLVRGSSYEQY